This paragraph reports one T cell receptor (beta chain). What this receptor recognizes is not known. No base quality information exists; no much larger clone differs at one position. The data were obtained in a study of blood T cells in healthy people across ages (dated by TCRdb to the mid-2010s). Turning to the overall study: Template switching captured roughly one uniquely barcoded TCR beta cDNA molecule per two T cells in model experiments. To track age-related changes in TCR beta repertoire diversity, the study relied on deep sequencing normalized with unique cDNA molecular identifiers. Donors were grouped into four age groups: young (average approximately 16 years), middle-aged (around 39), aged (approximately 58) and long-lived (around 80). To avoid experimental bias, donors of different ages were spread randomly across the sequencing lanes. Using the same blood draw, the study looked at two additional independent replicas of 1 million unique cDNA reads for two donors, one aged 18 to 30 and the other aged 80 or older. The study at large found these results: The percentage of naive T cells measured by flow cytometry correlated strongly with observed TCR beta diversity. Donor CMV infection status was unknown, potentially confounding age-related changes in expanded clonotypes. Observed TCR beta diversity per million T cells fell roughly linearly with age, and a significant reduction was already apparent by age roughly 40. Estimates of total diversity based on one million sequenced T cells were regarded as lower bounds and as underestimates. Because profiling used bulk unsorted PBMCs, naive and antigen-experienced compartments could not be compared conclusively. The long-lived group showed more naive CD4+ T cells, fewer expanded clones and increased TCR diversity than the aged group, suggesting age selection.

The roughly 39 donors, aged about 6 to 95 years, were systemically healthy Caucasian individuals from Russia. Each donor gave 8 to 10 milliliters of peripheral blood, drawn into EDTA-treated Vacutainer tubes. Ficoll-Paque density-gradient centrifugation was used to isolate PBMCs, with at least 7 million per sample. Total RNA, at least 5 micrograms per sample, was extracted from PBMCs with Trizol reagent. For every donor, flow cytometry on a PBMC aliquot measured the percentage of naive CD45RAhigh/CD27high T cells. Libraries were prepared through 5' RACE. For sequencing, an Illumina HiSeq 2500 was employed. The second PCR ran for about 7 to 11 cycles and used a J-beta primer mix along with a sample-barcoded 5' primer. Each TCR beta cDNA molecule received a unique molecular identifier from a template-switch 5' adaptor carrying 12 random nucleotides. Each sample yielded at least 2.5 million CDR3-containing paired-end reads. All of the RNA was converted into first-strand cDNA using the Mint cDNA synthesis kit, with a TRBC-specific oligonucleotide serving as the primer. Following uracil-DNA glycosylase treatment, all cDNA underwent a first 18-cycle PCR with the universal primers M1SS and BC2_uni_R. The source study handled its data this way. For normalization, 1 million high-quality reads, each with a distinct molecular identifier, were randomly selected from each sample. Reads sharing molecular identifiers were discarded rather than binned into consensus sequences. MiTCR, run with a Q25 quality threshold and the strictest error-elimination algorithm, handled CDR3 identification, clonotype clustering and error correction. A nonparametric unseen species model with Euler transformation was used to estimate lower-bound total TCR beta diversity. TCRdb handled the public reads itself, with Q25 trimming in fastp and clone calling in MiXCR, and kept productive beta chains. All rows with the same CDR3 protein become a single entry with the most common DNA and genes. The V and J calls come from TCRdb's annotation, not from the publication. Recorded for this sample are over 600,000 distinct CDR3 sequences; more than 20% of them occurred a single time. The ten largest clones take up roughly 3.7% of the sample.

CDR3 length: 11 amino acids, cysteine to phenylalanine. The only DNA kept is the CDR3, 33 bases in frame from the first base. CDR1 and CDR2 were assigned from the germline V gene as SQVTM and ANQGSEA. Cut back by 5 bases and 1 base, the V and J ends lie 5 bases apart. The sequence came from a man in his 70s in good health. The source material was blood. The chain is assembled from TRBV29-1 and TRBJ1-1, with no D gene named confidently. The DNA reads TGCAGCGTTAACAGGAACACTGAAGCTTTCTTT. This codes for CSVNRNTEAFF. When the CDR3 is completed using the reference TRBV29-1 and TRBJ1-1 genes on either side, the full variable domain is SAVISQKPSRDICQRGTSLTIQCQVDSQVTMMFWYRQQPGQSLTLIATANQGSEATYESGFVIDKFPISRPNLTFSTLTVSNMSPEDSSIYLCSVNRNTEAFFGQGTRLTVV.